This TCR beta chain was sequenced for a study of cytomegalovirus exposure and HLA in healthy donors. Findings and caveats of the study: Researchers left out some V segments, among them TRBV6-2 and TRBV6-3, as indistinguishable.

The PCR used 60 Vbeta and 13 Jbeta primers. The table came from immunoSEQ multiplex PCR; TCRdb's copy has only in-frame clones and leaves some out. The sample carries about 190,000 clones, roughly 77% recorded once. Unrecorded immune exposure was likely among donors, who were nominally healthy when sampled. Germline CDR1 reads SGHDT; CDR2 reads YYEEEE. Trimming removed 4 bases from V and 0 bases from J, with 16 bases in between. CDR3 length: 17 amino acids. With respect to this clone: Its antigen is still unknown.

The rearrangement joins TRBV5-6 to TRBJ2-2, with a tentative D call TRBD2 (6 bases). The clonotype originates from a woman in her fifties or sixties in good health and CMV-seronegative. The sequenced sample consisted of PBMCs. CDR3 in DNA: TGTGCCAGCAGCAGGCTTGCGGGGCCCTCGAACACCGGGGAGCTGTTTTTT. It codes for CASSRLAGPSNTGELFF.